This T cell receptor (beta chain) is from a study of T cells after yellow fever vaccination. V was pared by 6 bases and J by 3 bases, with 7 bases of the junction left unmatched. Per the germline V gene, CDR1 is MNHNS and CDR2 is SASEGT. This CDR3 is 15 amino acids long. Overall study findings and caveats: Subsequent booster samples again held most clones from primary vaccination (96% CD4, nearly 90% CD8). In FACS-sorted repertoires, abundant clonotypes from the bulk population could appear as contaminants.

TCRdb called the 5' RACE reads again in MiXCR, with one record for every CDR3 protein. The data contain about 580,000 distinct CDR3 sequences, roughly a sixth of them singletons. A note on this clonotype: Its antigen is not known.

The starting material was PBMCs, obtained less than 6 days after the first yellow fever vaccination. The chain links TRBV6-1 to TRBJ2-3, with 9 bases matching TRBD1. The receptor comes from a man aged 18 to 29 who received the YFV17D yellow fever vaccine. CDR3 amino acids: CASRSQGARTDTQYF. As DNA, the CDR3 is TGTGCCAGCAGATCACAGGGGGCGCGGACAGATACGCAGTATTTT.